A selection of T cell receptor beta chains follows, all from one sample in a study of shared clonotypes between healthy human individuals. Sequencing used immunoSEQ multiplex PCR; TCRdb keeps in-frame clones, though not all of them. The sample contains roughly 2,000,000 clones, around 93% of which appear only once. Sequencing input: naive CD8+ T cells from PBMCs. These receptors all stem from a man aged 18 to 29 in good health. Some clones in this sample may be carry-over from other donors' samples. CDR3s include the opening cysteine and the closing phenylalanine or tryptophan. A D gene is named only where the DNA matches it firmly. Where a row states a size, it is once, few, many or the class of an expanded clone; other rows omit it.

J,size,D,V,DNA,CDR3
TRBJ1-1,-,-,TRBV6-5,TGTGCCAGCAGTTACTCGCGCAGGCTGAACACTGAAGCTTTCTTT,CASSYSRRLNTEAFF
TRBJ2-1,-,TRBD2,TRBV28,TGTGCCACTACCGGGACTAGTGGGTACAATGAGCAGTTCTTC,CATTGTSGYNEQFF
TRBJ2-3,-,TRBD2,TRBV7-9,TGTGCCAGCAGCACCGGACTAGCTAACACAGATACGCAGTATTTT,CASSTGLANTDTQYF
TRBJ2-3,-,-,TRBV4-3,TGCGCCAGCAGCCAAGCCCCAGGCGGGAGCACAGATACGCAGTATTTT,CASSQAPGGSTDTQYF
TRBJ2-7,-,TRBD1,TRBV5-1,TGCGCCAGCAGCTTGCGGACAGGGATCCACGAGCAGTACTTC,CASSLRTGIHEQYF
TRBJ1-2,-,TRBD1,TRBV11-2,TGTGCCAGCCGAACCGGACAGGGTCCTGGCTACACCTTC,CASRTGQGPGYTF
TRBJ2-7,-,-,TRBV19,TGTGCCAGTAGTATAGTCGACGGACTCTCCTACGAGCAGTACTTC,CASSIVDGLSYEQYF
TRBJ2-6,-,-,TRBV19,TGTGCCAGTAGTATAGACAGGTTGCTCTCTGGGGCCAACGTCCTGACTTTC,CASSIDRLLSGANVLTF
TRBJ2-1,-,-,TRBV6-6,TGTGCCAGCAGTTACGAGGGGGGGATCTACAATGAGCAGTTCTTC,CASSYEGGIYNEQFF
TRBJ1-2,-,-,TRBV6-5,TGTGCCAGGTGGGGTCCTGGGGGCTACACCTTC,CARWGPGGYTF
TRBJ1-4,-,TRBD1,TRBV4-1,TGCGCCAGCAGCCAAGGACGAGCCAGGGGGCTGGGTGAAAAACTGTTTTTT,CASSQGRARGLGEKLFF
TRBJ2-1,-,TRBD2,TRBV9,TGTGCCAGCAGCCCGGGGGGAGGACTTTACAATGAGCAGTTCTTC,CASSPGGGLYNEQFF
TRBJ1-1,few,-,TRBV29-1,TGCAGCTTTCAAACAGGGAGAAATACTGAAGCTTTCTTT,CSFQTGRNTEAFF
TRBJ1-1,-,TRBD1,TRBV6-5,TGTGCCAGCAGTTACGGGAGACAGGGATCGAACACTGAAGCTTTCTTT,CASSYGRQGSNTEAFF
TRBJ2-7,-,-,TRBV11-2,TGTGCCAGCAGCTTCGTTGCAGGGTTGGGGACCTCCTACGAGCAGTACTTC,CASSFVAGLGTSYEQYF
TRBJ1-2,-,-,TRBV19,TGTGCCAGTAGGGGACGGGGGATCGAGGATGGCTACACCTTC,CASRGRGIEDGYTF
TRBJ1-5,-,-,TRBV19,TGTGCCAGTACCCTCGAGGCCGGTTATAGCAATCAGCCCCAGCATTTT,CASTLEAGYSNQPQHF
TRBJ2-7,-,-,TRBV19,TGTGCCAGTAGTATATCCGACAACTCCTACGAGCAGTACTTC,CASSISDNSYEQYF
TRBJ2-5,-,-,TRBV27,TGTGCCAGCAGTTCTTTGACCGTAGAACCCCAGTACTTC,CASSSLTVEPQYF
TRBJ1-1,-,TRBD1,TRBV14,TGTGCCAGCAGCCAAGATTTCGAGGGGGCGAACACTGAAGCTTTCTTT,CASSQDFEGANTEAFF
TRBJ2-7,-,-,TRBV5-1,TGCGCCAGCAGCCCTCGGGACACGGCGGGGGAGCAGTACTTC,CASSPRDTAGEQYF
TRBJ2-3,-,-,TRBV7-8,TGTGCCGGCTACCGGGCGGGCGGCTACACAGATACGCAGTATTTT,CAGYRAGGYTDTQYF
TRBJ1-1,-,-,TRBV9,TGTGCCAGCAGCGCCCGGCCCTGGGGGAACACTGAAGCTTTCTTT,CASSARPWGNTEAFF
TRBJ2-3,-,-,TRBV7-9,TGTGCCAGCAGGTTCCCTGAGGCCCCAGGGCGGGATACGCAGTATTTT,CASRFPEAPGRDTQYF
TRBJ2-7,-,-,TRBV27,TGTGCCAGCAGTTTAGTACGAGGGATTCCCTACGAGCAGTACTTC,CASSLVRGIPYEQYF
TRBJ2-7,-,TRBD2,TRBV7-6,TGTGCCAGCAGCTTTGGGGCGGGAGCGGAGGAGCAGTACTTC,CASSFGAGAEEQYF
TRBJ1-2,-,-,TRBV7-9,TGTGCCAGCAGCCCGGGACATATCTATGGCTACACCTTC,CASSPGHIYGYTF
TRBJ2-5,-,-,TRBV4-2,TGTGCCAGCAGCCGAAAGCCCGCCCTGGGGCCGGGGGAGACCCAGTACTTC,CASSRKPALGPGETQYF
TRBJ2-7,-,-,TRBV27,TGTGCCAGCAGTTTATCTGGGCACATCTACGAGCAGTACTTC,CASSLSGHIYEQYF
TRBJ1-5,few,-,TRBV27,TGTGCCAGCAGTTCAATAAATCAGCCCCAGCATTTT,CASSSINQPQHF
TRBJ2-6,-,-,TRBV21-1,TGTGCCAGCAGCAAAGCTCGAAGGTCCGGGGCCAACGTCCTGACTTTC,CASSKARRSGANVLTF